This T cell receptor beta chain was observed in a study of T cells in Graves' hyperthyroidism and ophthalmopathy (dated by TCRdb to 2018 to 2020). With respect to the entire study: Peripheral blood samples were taken at initial diagnosis, before any treatment was given. TCR V-J signatures able to tell the groups apart were searched for in a discovery cohort of about a hundred patients, of whom approximately 40 had Graves' ophthalmopathy and 57 had stable Graves' hyperthyroidism. An independent validation cohort of around 19 hyperthyroidism patients and more than 15 patients who later progressed to ophthalmopathy tested prospective prediction of ophthalmopathy. The 90 or so discovery patients were randomly split 7:3 into training and test sets. In addition, the study compared T-cell repertoires in thyroid tissue and in blood from about six Graves' hyperthyroidism patients. After sampling, hyperthyroidism patients received methimazole starting at 30 mg daily, and ophthalmopathy patients received high-dose intravenous methylprednisolone. The paper describes TCR Vbeta CDR3 sequencing of more than 120 peripheral blood samples, made up of 43 ophthalmopathy patients, roughly 75 hyperthyroidism patients and some 17 progressor patients.

TCR beta CDR3 regions were amplified from RNA transcripts. A first-round RT-PCR of the TCR CDR3 used the HTBI primer set with the Qiagen OneStep RT-PCR kit. Libraries were constructed in a second round of multiplex PCR, after which size selection and purification were performed. Libraries were sequenced paired-end with 100 bp reads on an Illumina HiSeq2000. The paper's processing steps were these. SOAPnuke was used to process the raw data, removing reads that contained adapters or uncalled bases, had a mean Phred below 15, or lacked an exact match to the constant primer or identifier. COPE v1.2.5 was used to merge the high-quality paired reads, and each unique nucleotide sequence was defined as a clonotype. Clonotypes were aligned to IMGT TRBV, TRBD and TRBJ reference segments using MiTCR v1.1. Analysis was restricted to V-J combinations with a frequency above 0.0001, which covered 99.2% of repertoires. A TCS score was defined as the ratio of F50 (clonal expansion) to E x V (chaos), with BLOSUM62-based TCRdist applied between CDR3 peptides within each V-J. Welch's t-statistics and random forest reduced around 550 V-J features to fewer than 15, which were used in a naive Bayes classifier (R e1071). TCRdb applied fastp at Q25 and MiXCR to the public reads, then kept only in-frame beta chains. All rows with the same CDR3 protein become a single entry with the most common DNA and genes. These V and J calls are TCRdb output, not the study's own analysis. Recorded for this sample are around 300,000 distinct CDR3 sequences; roughly 15% of them occurred a single time. 30% to 35% of the sample goes to the ten largest clones.

Beyond this particular receptor, the publication reports: In validation, the model predicted progression to ophthalmopathy a median of about 6.8 months before onset, with approximately 71% sensitivity and about 75% specificity. Sample size was not statistically predetermined, and investigators were not blinded to group allocation. Most expanded thyroid clonotypes (frequency above 0.001) were also detected in blood, suggesting blood repertoires may reflect thyroid immune responses. In cross-validation, a model built on a 13 V-J signature told ophthalmopathy apart from stable hyperthyroidism with 87.88% sensitivity and about 81% specificity, and in testing the same model reached 80%/75%.

The table lists this clonotype with many counts. What antigen it recognizes has not been identified. No base-level quality is on record; no much larger clone is a single base apart. Reading the germline V gene (reference sequence) gives CDR1 MNHNY and CDR2 SVGAGI. The V end loses 2 bases and the J end loses 2 bases, and a stretch of 4 bases separates them. CDR3 length: 13 amino acids, cysteine to phenylalanine. The only DNA kept is the CDR3, 39 bases in frame from the first base. Moderately to severely active disease, a Clinical Activity Score of at least 3, a NOSPECS grade of at least 4, and a duration under 3 months were present in ophthalmopathy patients. Exclusion was applied to patients with uncontrolled infections, other autoimmune diseases, pregnancy or lactation. Clinical symptoms, serum thyroxine and TRAb, thyroid ultrasound, and orbital computed tomography formed the basis for the diagnoses. PBMCs were separated from about 10 ml of fresh peripheral blood using Ficoll-Paque density gradient centrifugation. Total RNA was extracted with Trizol reagent, and quality was checked on an Agilent 2100 Bioanalyzer.

The V and J genes are TRBV6-6 and TRBJ2-1, with an unclear D gene assignment. Specimen: blood. This sequence originates from a woman between 40 and 55 years old with Graves' ophthalmopathy. The CDR3 here reads CASSYRPYNEQFF. The nucleotide sequence reads TGTGCCAGCAGTTACAGGCCCTACAATGAGCAGTTCTTC.